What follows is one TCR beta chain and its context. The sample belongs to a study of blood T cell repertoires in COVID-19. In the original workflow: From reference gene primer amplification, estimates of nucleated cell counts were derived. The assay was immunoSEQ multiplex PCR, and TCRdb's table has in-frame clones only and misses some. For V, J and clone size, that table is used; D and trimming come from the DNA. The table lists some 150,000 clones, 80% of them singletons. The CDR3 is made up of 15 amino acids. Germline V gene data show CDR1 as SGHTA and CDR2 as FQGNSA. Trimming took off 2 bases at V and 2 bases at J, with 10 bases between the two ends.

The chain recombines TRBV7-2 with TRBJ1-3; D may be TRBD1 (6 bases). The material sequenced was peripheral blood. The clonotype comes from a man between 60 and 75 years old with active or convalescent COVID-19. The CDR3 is CASSLNRATGNTIYF. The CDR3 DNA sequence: TGTGCCAGCAGCTTAAACAGGGCAACTGGAAACACCATATATTTT.